These T cell receptor beta chains were read from a single sample in a study of neurological immune-mediated disorders. TCRdb ran MiXCR on the 5' RACE reads and lists one entry per CDR3 protein. This table has some 65,000 distinct CDR3 sequences, 4.1% appearing once. The sequenced sample consisted of PBMCs. All receptors derive from a man over 45 with multiple sclerosis. Each CDR3 is given with its conserved first and last residue. The D gene is left open where the match is weak. Expanded clones get a size class; other rows say once, few or many, or leave the size out.

v_gene	j_gene	abundance	d_gene	CDR3aa	CDR3nt
TRBV25-1	TRBJ2-5	many	.	CASSDPGYSRETQYF	TGTGCCAGCAGTGACCCGGGGTACAGCCGGGAGACCCAGTACTTC
TRBV29-1	TRBJ2-7	.	.	CSAGQTIYEQYF	TGCAGCGCTGGACAGACAATCTACGAGCAGTACTTC
TRBV6-6	TRBJ1-4	many	.	CASSYSMVSEKLFF	TGTGCCAGCAGTTATTCAATGGTTAGCGAAAAACTGTTTTTT
TRBV7-8	TRBJ2-1	.	TRBD1	CASTGDRSLYNEQFF	TGTGCCAGCACCGGGGACAGGTCCCTCTACAATGAGCAGTTCTTC
TRBV20-1	TRBJ2-7	many	.	CSARGALGALNGYEQYF	TGCAGTGCTAGAGGGGCCCTGGGGGCGCTGAATGGCTACGAGCAGTACTTC
TRBV20-1	TRBJ1-1	many	.	CSARSGGDNTEAFF	TGCAGTGCTAGATCCGGGGGGGACAACACTGAAGCTTTCTTT
TRBV9	TRBJ2-2	many	TRBD1	CASSVRSGQETGELFF	TGTGCCAGCAGCGTAAGGTCGGGACAGGAAACCGGGGAGCTGTTTTTT
TRBV29-1	TRBJ1-1	.	.	CSVGPTNTEAFF	TGCAGCGTCGGGCCAACGAACACTGAAGCTTTCTTT
TRBV6-5	TRBJ1-2	many	TRBD1	CASSYSVPGGPPNYGYTF	TGTGCCAGCAGTTACTCGGTGCCAGGGGGCCCTCCTAACTATGGCTACACCTTC
TRBV5-1	TRBJ2-2	many	TRBD2	CASSLVLGRAGELFF	TGCGCCAGCAGCTTGGTCCTGGGGAGGGCCGGGGAGCTGTTTTTT